The clone carrying this TCR beta chain was seen a single time. The record originates from a study of chemoradiotherapy in HPV16-positive cancers. Method: immunoSEQ multiplex PCR; TCRdb's copy keeps in-frame clones and lacks some. The data show 5,900 or so clones, more than 60% seen once. Samples were taken several times over chemoradiotherapy. The ends were cut back, 4 bases at V and 4 bases at J, with 23 bases in the middle. The CDR3 sequence is 17 residues long. Germline values: CDR1 SQVTM, CDR2 ANQGSEA. The clonotype originates from a human donor with HPV-associated anogenital cancer. The material sequenced was tumor tissue, taken from a patient who underwent chemoradiotherapy. The J gene is TRBJ2-1, the V gene TRBV29-1, with D perhaps matching TRBD1 (7 bases). CDR3 sequence: CSVVPGDRHPGYNEQFF. CDR3 nucleotides: TGCAGCGTTGTCCCGGGGGACAGACACCCTGGATACAATGAGCAGTTCTTC.